This T cell receptor (beta chain) stems from a study of PD-L1 blockade in urothelial cancer. J lost 5 bases, V lost 6 bases, and 3 bases had no gene match. The CDR3 has 12 amino acids. CDR1 and CDR2 from the germline V gene are MNHNY and SVGAGI (reference sequence). Produced via immunoSEQ multiplex PCR; TCRdb's table is partial and in-frame only. The top ten hold about 2% of the sample, which has about 39,000 clones, roughly 89% seen once. The genes are TRBV6-6 and TRBJ1-2; 7 positions match TRBD1. The sequencing here drew on PBMCs, taken around atezolizumab (anti-PD-L1) treatment. The sequence came from a man in his 60s with urothelial cancer. The CDR3: CASSPTGYGYTF. The CDR3, as DNA: TGTGCCAGCAGCCCGACAGGGTATGGCTACACCTTC.